The rows below give T cell receptor beta chains drawn from one sample of a study of CD8+ T cells in alopecia areata. Clones were sequenced by immunoSEQ multiplex PCR, and TCRdb holds only the in-frame ones, with some missing. The sample lists about 170,000 clones, approximately 70% occurring once. The sample in question was CD8+ T cells sorted from blood, obtained at week 0. These receptor sequences come from a human donor with alopecia areata. The CDR3 runs from the conserved cysteine through the conserved F or W. The D gene is left open where the match is weak. A row's size may be missing; if present it is once, few, many or a size class.

J | V | D | length | size | DNA | CDR3
TRBJ2-1 | TRBV5-6 | NA | 14 | few | TGTGCCAGCAGCTTGGACCTTTTGAGGAATGAGCAGTTCTTC | CASSLDLLRNEQFF
TRBJ1-2 | TRBV4-2 | TRBD1 | 18 | NA | TGTGCCAGCAGCCAAGATGGGACAGGGGGTCACCGGCCCTATGGCTACACCTTC | CASSQDGTGGHRPYGYTF
TRBJ1-5 | TRBV2 | NA | 13 | NA | TGTGCCAGCAGGGACATGGGCAATCAGCCCCAGCATTTT | CASRDMGNQPQHF
TRBJ2-7 | TRBV7-9 | NA | 16 | NA | TGTGCCAGCAGCCCCGCCCGGGGGCAGAGGGCCTACGAGCAGTACTTC | CASSPARGQRAYEQYF
TRBJ1-2 | TRBV7-9 | NA | 12 | NA | TGTGCCAGCACAGGGTCCAACTATGGCTACACCTTC | CASTGSNYGYTF
TRBJ2-5 | TRBV7-9 | NA | 16 | NA | TGTGCCAGCAGCTTTACCTGGAGAGGGGAGCAAGAGACCCAGTACTTC | CASSFTWRGEQETQYF
TRBJ1-5 | TRBV7-2 | NA | 12 | NA | TGTGCCAGCAGGGAGGGCAATCAGCCCCAGCATTTT | CASREGNQPQHF
TRBJ1-5 | TRBV5-6 | NA | 10 | NA | TGTGCCAGGTCACATCAGCCCCAGCATTTT | CARSHQPQHF
TRBJ2-1 | TRBV6-6 | TRBD1 | 15 | few | TGTGCCAGCAGTGGGACAGGGAGCTCCTACAATGAGCAGTTCTTC | CASSGTGSSYNEQFF
TRBJ1-2 | TRBV30 | NA | 12 | NA | TGTGCCTGGTCCGACAGGCCGTATGGCTACACCTTC | CAWSDRPYGYTF
TRBJ1-5 | TRBV27 | NA | 15 | NA | TGTGCCAGCAGTTTTACAGGGCAGAGCAATCAGCCCCAGCATTTT | CASSFTGQSNQPQHF
TRBJ1-2 | TRBV7-9 | NA | 13 | NA | TGTGCCAGCAGCCCCCCATCGGGCTATGGCTACACCTTC | CASSPPSGYGYTF